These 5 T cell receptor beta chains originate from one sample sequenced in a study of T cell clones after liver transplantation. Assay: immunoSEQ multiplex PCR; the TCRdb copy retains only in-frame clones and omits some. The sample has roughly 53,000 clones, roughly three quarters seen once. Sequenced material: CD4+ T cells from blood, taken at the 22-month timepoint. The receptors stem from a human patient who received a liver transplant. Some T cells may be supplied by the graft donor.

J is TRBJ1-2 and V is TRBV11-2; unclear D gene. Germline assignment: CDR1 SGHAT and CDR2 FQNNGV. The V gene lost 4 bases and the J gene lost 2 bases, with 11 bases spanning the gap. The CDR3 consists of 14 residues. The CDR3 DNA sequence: TGTGCCAGCAGCTCCCGGCTATCGAACTATGGCTACACCTTC. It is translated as CASSSRLSNYGYTF.

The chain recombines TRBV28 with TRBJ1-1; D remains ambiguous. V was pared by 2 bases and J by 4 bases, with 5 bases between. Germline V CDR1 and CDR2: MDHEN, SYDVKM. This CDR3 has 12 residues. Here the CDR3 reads CASSLGVTEAFF. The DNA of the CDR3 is TGTGCCAGCAGTTTAGGGGTCACTGAAGCTTTCTTT.

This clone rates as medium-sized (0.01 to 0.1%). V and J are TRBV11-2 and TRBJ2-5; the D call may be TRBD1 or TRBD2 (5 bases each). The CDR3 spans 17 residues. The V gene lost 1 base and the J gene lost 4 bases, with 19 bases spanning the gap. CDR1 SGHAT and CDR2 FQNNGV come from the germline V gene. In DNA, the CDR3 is TGTGCCAGCAGCTTAGTTCCCCCTAGGTGGGGGAGAGAGACCCAGTACTTC. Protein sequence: CASSLVPPRWGRETQYF.

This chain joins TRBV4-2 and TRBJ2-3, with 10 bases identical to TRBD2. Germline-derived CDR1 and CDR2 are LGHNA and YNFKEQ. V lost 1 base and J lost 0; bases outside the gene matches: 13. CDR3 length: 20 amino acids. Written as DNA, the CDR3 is TGTGCCAGCAGCCAAGCCCATACTAGCGGGGATTTAACAAGCACAGATACGCAGTATTTT. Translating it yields CASSQAHTSGDLTSTDTQYF.

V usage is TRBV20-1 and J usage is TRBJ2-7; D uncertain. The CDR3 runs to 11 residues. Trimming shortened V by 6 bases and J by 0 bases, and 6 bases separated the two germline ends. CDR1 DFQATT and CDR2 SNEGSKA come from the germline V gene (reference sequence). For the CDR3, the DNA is TGCAGTGCGGATCTCTCCTACGAGCAGTACTTC. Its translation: CSADLSYEQYF.